This record looks at one T cell receptor (beta chain) sequence and its context. Antigen unknown. The data originate from a study of spatial heterogeneity in lung cancer. General study results and limits: Mutation counts in tumors were tracked by counts of expanded intratumoral alpha and beta TCRs. Ubiquitous expanded TCR counts tracked ubiquitous nonsynonymous mutations; regional expanded TCR counts tracked regional nonsynonymous mutations.

TCRdb itself ran the 5' RACE reads through MiXCR, one entry per CDR3 protein. The sample comprises 25,000 to 30,000 distinct CDR3 sequences, roughly 6.9% of which are singletons, and around 25% rests with the top ten. This CDR3 region has 14 residues. V lost 5 bases and J lost 13, with 20 bases in between. The V gene's germline CDR1 is MNHEY and CDR2 SMNVEV (reference sequence). Time point: sample taken at primary tumor resection. The donor group consisted of roughly 70 patients who had untreated, early-stage non-small cell lung cancer. Sequencing of whole RNA from tumor, nontumor lung or frozen PBMC involved no sorting.

The receptor was isolated from a male donor with early-stage non-small cell lung cancer. Sequencing used lung tumor tissue, obtained at surgery. The V and J genes are TRBV27 and TRBJ1-4; perhaps TRBD1 as D (5 bases). For the CDR3, the DNA is TGTGCCAGCAGTGCAGGGAGAGGTATGATTAGACTGTTTTTT. Translated: CASSAGRGMIRLFF.